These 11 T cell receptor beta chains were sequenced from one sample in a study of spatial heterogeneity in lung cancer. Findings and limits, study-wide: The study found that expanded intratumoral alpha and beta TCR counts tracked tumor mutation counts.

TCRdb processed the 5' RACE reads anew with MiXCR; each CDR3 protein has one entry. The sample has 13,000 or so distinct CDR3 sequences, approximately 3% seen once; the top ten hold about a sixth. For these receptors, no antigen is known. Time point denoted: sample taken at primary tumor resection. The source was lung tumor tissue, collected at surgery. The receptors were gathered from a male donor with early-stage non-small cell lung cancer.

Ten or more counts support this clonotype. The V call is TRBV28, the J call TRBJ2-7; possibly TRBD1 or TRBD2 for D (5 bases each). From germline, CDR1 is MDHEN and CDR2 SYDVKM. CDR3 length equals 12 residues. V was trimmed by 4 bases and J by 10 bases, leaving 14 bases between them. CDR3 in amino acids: CASSSPRGTQYF. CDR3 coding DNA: TGTGCCAGCAGTTCTCCGAGGGGCACACAGTACTTC.

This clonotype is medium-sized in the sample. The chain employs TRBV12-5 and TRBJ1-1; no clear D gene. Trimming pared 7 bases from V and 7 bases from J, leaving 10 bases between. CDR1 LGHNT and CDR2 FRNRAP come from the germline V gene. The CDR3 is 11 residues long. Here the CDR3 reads CASAIESEAFF. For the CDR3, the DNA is TGTGCTAGTGCGATTGAGAGTGAAGCTTTCTTT.

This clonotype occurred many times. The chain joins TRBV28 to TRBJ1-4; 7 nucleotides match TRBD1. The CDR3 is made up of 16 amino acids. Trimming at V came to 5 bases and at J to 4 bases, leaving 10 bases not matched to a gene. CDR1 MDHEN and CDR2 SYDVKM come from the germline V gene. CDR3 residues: CASSIMDRPSNEKLFF. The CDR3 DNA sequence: TGTGCCAGCAGTATTATGGACAGGCCAAGTAATGAAAAACTGTTTTTT.

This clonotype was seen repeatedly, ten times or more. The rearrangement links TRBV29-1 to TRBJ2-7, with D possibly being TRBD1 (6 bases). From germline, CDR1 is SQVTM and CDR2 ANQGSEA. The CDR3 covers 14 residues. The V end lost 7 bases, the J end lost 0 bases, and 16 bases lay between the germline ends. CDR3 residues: CSAVGQLSSYEQYF. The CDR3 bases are TGCAGCGCAGTAGGACAGCTCAGCTCCTACGAGCAGTACTTC.

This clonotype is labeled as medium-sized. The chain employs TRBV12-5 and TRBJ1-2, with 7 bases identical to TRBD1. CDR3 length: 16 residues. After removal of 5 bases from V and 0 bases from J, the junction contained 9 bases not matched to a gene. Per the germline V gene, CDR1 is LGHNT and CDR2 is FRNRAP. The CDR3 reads CASGTDRAVANYGYTF. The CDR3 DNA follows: TGTGCTAGTGGTACTGACAGGGCGGTTGCTAACTATGGCTACACCTTC.

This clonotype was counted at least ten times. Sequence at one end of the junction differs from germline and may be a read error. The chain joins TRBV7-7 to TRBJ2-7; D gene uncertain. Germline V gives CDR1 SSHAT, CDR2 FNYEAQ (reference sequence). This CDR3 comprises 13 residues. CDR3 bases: TGTGCTAGCAGCTTCAACAGCCGATCCGAGCAGTACTTC. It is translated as CASSFNSRSEQYF.

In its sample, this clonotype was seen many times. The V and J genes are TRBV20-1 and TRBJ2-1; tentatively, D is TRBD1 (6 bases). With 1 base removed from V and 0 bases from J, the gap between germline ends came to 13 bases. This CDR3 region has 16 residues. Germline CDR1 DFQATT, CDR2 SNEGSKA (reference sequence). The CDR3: CSARGRQGSSYNEQFF. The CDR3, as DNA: TGCAGTGCTAGAGGGCGGCAGGGGAGCTCCTACAATGAGCAGTTCTTC.

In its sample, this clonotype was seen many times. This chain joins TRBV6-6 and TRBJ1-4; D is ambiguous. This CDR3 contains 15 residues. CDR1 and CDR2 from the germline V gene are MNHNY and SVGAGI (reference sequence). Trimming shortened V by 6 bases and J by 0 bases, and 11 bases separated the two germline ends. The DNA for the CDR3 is TGTGCCAGCAGCTTAGAGGTCACAACTAATGAAAAACTGTTTTTT. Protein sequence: CASSLEVTTNEKLFF.

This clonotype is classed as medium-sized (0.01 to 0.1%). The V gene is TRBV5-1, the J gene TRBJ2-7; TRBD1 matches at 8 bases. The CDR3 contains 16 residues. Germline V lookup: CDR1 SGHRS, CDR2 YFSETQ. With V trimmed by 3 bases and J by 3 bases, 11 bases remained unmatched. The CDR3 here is CASSSGQVGLGYEQYF. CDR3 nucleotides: TGCGCCAGCAGCTCGGGACAGGTCGGTTTGGGCTACGAGCAGTACTTC.

CDR3 in DNA: TGTGCCATCAGTGGTAAGGCGAACACTGAAGCTTTCTTT. Translated: CAISGKANTEAFF. The V call is TRBV10-3, the J call TRBJ1-1; no firm D call. Germline lookup yields CDR1 ENHRY and CDR2 SYGVKD. V shed 4 bases and J shed 1 base, with 7 bases lying between them. The CDR3 has 13 amino acids.

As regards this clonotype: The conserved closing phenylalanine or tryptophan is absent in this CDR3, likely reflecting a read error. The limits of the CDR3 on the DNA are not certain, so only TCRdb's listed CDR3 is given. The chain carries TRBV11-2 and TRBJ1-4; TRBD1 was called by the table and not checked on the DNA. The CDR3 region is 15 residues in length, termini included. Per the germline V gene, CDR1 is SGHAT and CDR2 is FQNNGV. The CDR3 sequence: CASSGEGATKEKRGG.